Presented here are 29 T cell receptor beta chains from one specimen sequenced in a study of blood T cell repertoires in COVID-19. This table comes from immunoSEQ multiplex PCR, and its TCRdb copy is limited to in-frame clones, with some not included. The sample records some 260,000 clones, about 90% being singletons. The sequencing sample was made of PBMCs or T cells enriched from blood (not recorded which). These receptors all come from a young woman with acute COVID-19.

In nucleotides, the CDR3 is TGTGCCAGCTCACCACCGGGACACGCCCGGTACGAGCAGTACTTC. This translates into CASSPPGHARYEQYF. The chain joins TRBV18 to TRBJ2-7; D possibly corresponds to TRBD1 (6 bases). The V gene lost 0 bases and the J gene lost 4 bases, with 13 bases spanning the gap. The CDR3 sequence is 15 residues long. Germline CDR1 reads KGHSH; CDR2 reads LQKENI.

The chain recombines TRBV2 with TRBJ1-2, with D hard to call. The CDR3 runs to 13 residues. With 7 bases removed from V and 1 base from J, the gap between germline ends came to 10 bases. The V gene's germline CDR1 is SNHLY and CDR2 FYNNEI. This chain's CDR3 is CASIQSVNYGYTF. CDR3 sequence (DNA): TGTGCCAGCATACAGTCAGTTAACTATGGCTACACCTTC.

Of note for this clone: The junction does not match germline at one end; this may be a read error. The chain is built from TRBV13 and TRBJ2-1; 10 bases fit TRBD2. CDR3 length: 16 residues. CDR1 is PRHDT and CDR2 is FYEKMQ in the germline V gene (reference sequence). This chain's CDR3 is CASSLGILAGADEQFF. The CDR3 DNA is TGTGCCAGCAGCCTAGGTATCCTAGCGGGAGCCGATGAGCAGTTCTTC.

V is TRBV7-2 and J is TRBJ2-3; D not resolved. This CDR3 is built from 13 residues. The ends were cut back, 6 bases at V and 0 bases at J, with 7 bases in the middle. CDR1 SGHTA and CDR2 FQGNSA come from the germline V gene. The DNA for the CDR3 is TGTGCCAGCAGTGGGCAGAGCACAGATACGCAGTATTTT. It yields the protein CASSGQSTDTQYF.

The chain couples TRBV5-1 to TRBJ1-4; TRBD1 matches 7 bases. The V gene end was trimmed by 3 bases and the J gene end by 12 bases; junction bases not matched to a gene: 2. Germline CDR1 reads SGHRS; CDR2 reads YFSETQ. There are 11 residues in the CDR3. This CDR3 is CASSSGGELFF. In DNA, the CDR3 is TGCGCCAGCAGCTCAGGGGGAGAACTGTTTTTT.

This chain connects TRBV15 to TRBJ2-1; 7 bases match TRBD1. CDR1 and CDR2 (germline): LNHNV, YYDKDF (reference sequence). This CDR3 comprises 15 residues. Trimming at V came to 3 bases and at J to 10 bases, leaving 12 bases not matched to a gene. This CDR3 is CATSSYTPGQDEQFF. For the CDR3, the DNA is TGTGCCACCAGCAGTTATACCCCAGGACAGGACGAGCAGTTCTTC.

The chain has TRBV28 and TRBJ2-1; no clear D gene. CDR1 MDHEN and CDR2 SYDVKM come from the germline V gene. The V and J ends lost 5 bases and 0 bases respectively, with 8 bases between them. The CDR3 runs to 14 residues. Here the CDR3 DNA reads TGTGCCAGCAGTCCCCTAGGCTCCTACAATGAGCAGTTCTTC. It codes for CASSPLGSYNEQFF.

This clone is a singleton in its sample. V and J are TRBV7-2 and TRBJ2-1; 11 bases line up with TRBD2. Germline V gene sequence: CDR1 SGHTA, CDR2 FQGNSA. V lost 5 bases, J lost 8 bases, and 11 bases stayed unmatched. This CDR3 has 16 amino acids. The CDR3 DNA is TGTGCCAGCAGCCCGAAACTAGCGGGAGTTACGGATGAGCAGTTCTTC. This translates into CASSPKLAGVTDEQFF.

J is TRBJ2-5 and V is TRBV7-8; 12 positions agree with TRBD1. In germline, CDR1 is SGHVS, CDR2 FQNEAQ. V lost 5 bases and J lost 6; bases outside the gene matches: 13. The CDR3 sequence is 17 residues long. CDR3 nucleotides: TGTGCCAGCAGCATGTGGGCTGGGACAGGGGGCGCGAAGACCCAGTACTTC. It translates to CASSMWAGTGGAKTQYF.

This clone was observed once. The V gene is TRBV12-5, the J gene TRBJ1-2, with D perhaps TRBD1 (6 bases). The CDR3 totals 14 residues. CDR1 is LGHNT, CDR2 FRNRAP, per germline. With 5 bases removed from V and 4 bases from J, the gap between germline ends came to 14 bases. CDR3 amino acids: CASGPTGIGYGYTF. As DNA, the CDR3 is TGTGCTAGTGGTCCAACAGGGATTGGCTATGGCTACACCTTC.

This clone was recorded once. The CDR3: CASSRLQDLEQFF. CDR3 bases: TGCGCCAGCAGCCGTCTCCAGGATCTTGAGCAGTTCTTC. The chain carries TRBV4-1 and TRBJ2-1; D ambiguous. The ends were cut back, 4 bases at V and 9 bases at J, with 13 bases in the middle. The germline gives CDR1 MGHRA, CDR2 YSYEKL. This CDR3 spans 13 amino acids.

The rearrangement uses TRBV2 and TRBJ1-2, with D unresolved. Trimming pared 4 bases from V and 7 bases from J, leaving 13 bases between. Germline CDR1 SNHLY, CDR2 FYNNEI. The CDR3 has 13 amino acids. CDR3 sequence (DNA): TGTGCCAGCAGTGGAGATGGTGGTAGTGGCTACACCTTC. This translates into CASSGDGGSGYTF.

The V call is TRBV13, the J call TRBJ2-3; 9 positions agree with TRBD2. The J segment lost 3 bases and the V segment lost 6 bases, leaving 13 bases of the junction unmatched. The CDR3 sequence is 17 residues long. Germline V gene lookup returns CDR1 PRHDT and CDR2 FYEKMQ (reference sequence). CDR3 nucleotide sequence: TGTGCCAGCAGTTCTCCATGGCGGGAGGGCCGGACAGATACGCAGTATTTT. Translation: CASSSPWREGRTDTQYF.

The genes are TRBV12-3 or TRBV12-4 and TRBJ1-5; D remains unclear. The CDR3 loop spans 12 amino acids. The V end lost 5 bases, the J end lost 4 bases, and 6 bases lay between the germline ends. CDR3 DNA: TGTGCCAGCAGTCCCCAAAATCAGCCCCAGCATTTT. It codes for CASSPQNQPQHF.

A few counts support this clone. The chain couples TRBV2 to TRBJ1-1; weak D call: TRBD1 (6 bases). The germline gives CDR1 SNHLY, CDR2 FYNNEI. The CDR3 is 14 amino acids. Trimming stripped 7 bases from V and 4 bases from J, with 16 bases between. In nucleotides, the CDR3 is TGTGCCAGCATGAAAACAGGGAGTGCCACTGAAGCTTTCTTT. Protein product: CASMKTGSATEAFF.

This clone was seen only once. The V and J genes are TRBV3-1 (or the pseudogene TRBV3-2) and TRBJ1-2; a weak D match, TRBD1 (5 bases). CDR1 is LGHDT and CDR2 is YNNKEL in the germline V gene (reference sequence). Trimming cost V 2 bases and J 8 bases, with 18 bases left between them. This CDR3 is 15 amino acids long. CDR3 region: CASSQTPGRVEGYTF. For the CDR3, the DNA is TGTGCCAGCAGCCAAACCCCTGGCAGGGTGGAAGGCTACACCTTC.

This rearrangement joins TRBV7-9 to TRBJ1-6; TRBD1 might be the D (6 bases). This CDR3 has 15 amino acids. Trimming cost V 0 bases and J 6 bases, with 9 bases left between them. Looked up from germline, CDR1 is SEHNR and CDR2 is FQNEAQ (reference sequence). The CDR3: CASSLAGHGNSPLHF. The CDR3, as DNA: TGTGCCAGCAGCTTAGCGGGACATGGTAATTCACCCCTCCACTTT.

The rearrangement links TRBV7-9 to TRBJ2-1; D is ambiguous. The CDR3 spans 12 residues. Germline V gene lookup returns CDR1 SEHNR and CDR2 FQNEAQ (reference sequence). The V end was cut by 3 bases, the J end by 8 bases, with 8 bases between. CDR3: CASSFLIDEQFF. The DNA of the CDR3 is TGTGCCAGCAGCTTTCTAATCGATGAGCAGTTCTTC.

CDR3 protein: CAWSSAAEQYF. In nucleotides, the CDR3 is TGTGCCTGGAGTTCCGCGGCCGAGCAGTACTTC. The chain links TRBV30 to TRBJ2-7; D gene uncertain. This CDR3 has 11 amino acids. V was shortened by 2 bases and J by 6 bases, with 8 bases between the two germline ends. Germline loops: CDR1 GTSNPN, CDR2 SVGIG (reference sequence).

V gene TRBV18 combines with J gene TRBJ2-5; TRBD2 agrees at 7 bases. Germline V CDR1 and CDR2: KGHSH, LQKENI. This CDR3 region has 13 residues. J gave up 5 bases and V 5 bases, and 5 bases lay outside the gene matches. Here the CDR3 DNA reads TGTGCCAGCTCAGAGCGGGGCAAGGAGACCCAGTACTTC. Its protein is CASSERGKETQYF. Full variable domain (missing parts from reference TRBV18 and TRBJ2-5): NAGVMQNPRHLVRRRGQEARLRCSPMKGHSHVYWYRQLPEEGLKFMVYLQKENIIDESGMPKERFSAEFPKEGPSILRIQQVVRGDSAAYFCASSERGKETQYFGPGTRLLVL.

V usage is TRBV4-1 and J usage is TRBJ2-7; 10 positions match TRBD1. Germline V gene lookup returns CDR1 MGHRA and CDR2 YSYEKL. The trim removed 2 bases at V and 6 bases at J, leaving 10 bases unmatched. This CDR3 has 16 amino acids. The DNA of the CDR3 is TGCGCCAGCAGCCAAAAGCCACCGGGACAGGGGACCGAGCAGTACTTC. This gives the protein CASSQKPPGQGTEQYF.

The chain uses TRBV10-1 and TRBJ2-2; the match to TRBD1 covers 10 bases. The CDR3 loop spans 15 amino acids. V dropped 5 bases and J dropped 4; count of bases not matched to a gene: 4. The germline V gene encodes CDR1 WNHNN and CDR2 SYGVQD (reference sequence). The CDR3 DNA reads TGCGCCAGCAGTAGACAGGGGGCTACCACCGGGGAGCTGTTTTTT. Encoded protein: CASSRQGATTGELFF.

This chain's CDR3 is CASSATGVHNSPLHF. CDR3 nucleotides: TGTGCCAGCAGCGCCACCGGGGTCCATAATTCACCCCTCCACTTT. V usage is TRBV13 and J usage is TRBJ1-6; D is uncertain. The CDR3 is 15 amino acids. Germline V gene lookup returns CDR1 PRHDT and CDR2 FYEKMQ (reference sequence). V shed 5 bases and J shed 5 bases, with 13 bases lying between them.

CDR3 sequence: CASSLVTGDGNSPLHF. The CDR3 DNA is TGCGCCAGCAGCTTGGTTACAGGAGACGGAAATTCACCCCTCCACTTT. The chain carries TRBV5-1 and TRBJ1-6, with D perhaps TRBD1 (5 bases). CDR3 length: 16 residues. The V gene's germline CDR1 is SGHRS and CDR2 YFSETQ. Trimming pared 0 bases from V and 7 bases from J, leaving 14 bases between.

The chain is built from TRBV7-2 and TRBJ2-6, with 9 nucleotides matching TRBD1. V lost 6 bases, J lost 10 bases, and 7 bases stayed unmatched. Germline assignment: CDR1 SGHTA and CDR2 FQGNSA. This CDR3 region has 14 residues. The CDR3 bases are TGTGCCAGCAGTTCCAACGGACAGGGGAACGTCCTGACTTTC. The encoded protein is CASSSNGQGNVLTF.

V gene TRBV28 combines with J gene TRBJ1-5; TRBD1 agrees at 8 bases. V lost 5 bases to trimming and J lost 2 bases; unmatched junction nucleotides: 8. CDR1 is MDHEN and CDR2 is SYDVKM in the germline V gene. The CDR3 is 16 residues long. CDR3 loop: CASSQPGQVRNQPQHF. The DNA for the CDR3 is TGTGCCAGCAGTCAACCGGGACAGGTGCGCAATCAGCCCCAGCATTTT. Variable domain in full (rest from reference TRBV28 and TRBJ1-5): DVKVTQSSRYLVKRTGEKVFLECVQDMDHENMFWYRQDPGLGLRLIYFSYDVKMKEKGDIPEGYSVSREKKERFSLILESASTNQTSMYLCASSQPGQVRNQPQHFGDGTRLSIL.

The chain uses TRBV28 and TRBJ2-3; 10 nucleotides match TRBD2. The V and J ends lost 4 bases and 1 base, in that order; junction bases with no gene match: 5. Germline V gene lookup returns CDR1 MDHEN and CDR2 SYDVKM. This CDR3 spans 16 amino acids. In nucleotides, the CDR3 is TGTGCCAGCAGTTCCCCAGGGACTAGCGGCACAGATACGCAGTATTTT. Amino acid sequence: CASSSPGTSGTDTQYF.

This chain connects TRBV11-1 to TRBJ2-1; D remains unclear. This CDR3 has 13 residues. V was pared by 2 bases and J by 12 bases, with 14 bases between. Per germline, CDR1 SGHAT and CDR2 FQDESV (reference sequence). CDR3 DNA sequence: TGTGCCAGCAGCTTAAGGTCAGGCGCCGGGCAGTTCTTC. Amino acids: CASSLRSGAGQFF.

This clone has only a few counts. The J gene is TRBJ1-4, the V gene TRBV2; maybe TRBD1 (6 bases). V was clipped by 8 bases and J by 8 bases, with 18 bases between them. CDR1 SNHLY and CDR2 FYNNEI come from the germline V gene. The CDR3 length is 14 residues. The CDR3 bases are TGTGCCAGCGGAAACAGGGATCTGGGGGAAAAACTGTTTTTT. Amino acids: CASGNRDLGEKLFF. The full variable domain, completed using reference TRBV2 and TRBJ1-4, is EPEVTQTPSHQVTQMGQEVILRCVPISNHLYFYWYRQILGQKVEFLVSFYNNEISEKSEIFDDQFSVERPDGSNFTLKIRSTKLEDSAMYFCASGNRDLGEKLFFGSGTQLSVL.